The 2 T cell receptor beta chains below all came from one sample that was sequenced in a study of immune evolution from preneoplasia to lung adenocarcinoma. This table comes from immunoSEQ multiplex PCR, and its TCRdb copy is limited to in-frame clones, with some not included. Among about 6,600 clones listed, approximately 75% were seen once. Sequenced material: FFPE adjacent normal lung tissue. The receptors originated from a donor at least 70 years old with lung adenocarcinoma.

This clone was seen only once. The chain couples TRBV11-3 to TRBJ1-2; unclear D gene. The CDR3 covers 13 residues. The ends were cut back, 5 bases at V and 2 bases at J, with 9 bases in the middle. Germline CDR1 reads SGHNT; CDR2 reads YENEEA. DNA for the CDR3: TGTGCCAGCAGCCCCCGACAAAACTATGGCTACACCTTC. It encodes CASSPRQNYGYTF.

The chain joins TRBV7-9 to TRBJ1-2; D is undetermined. The ends were cut back, 1 base at V and 8 bases at J, with 8 bases in the middle. Germline V CDR1 and CDR2: SEHNR, FQNEAQ (reference sequence). There are 12 residues in the CDR3. The CDR3 nucleotides are TGTGCCAGCAGCTTAGGACGAGGCGGCTACACCTTC. Amino acid sequence: CASSLGRGGYTF.